This T cell receptor beta chain was sequenced during a study of shared clonotypes between healthy human individuals. The method was immunoSEQ multiplex PCR; TCRdb's version includes in-frame clones alone and lacks a portion of them. The sample records some 500,000 clones, around 95% being singletons. Trimming stripped 3 bases from V and 3 bases from J, with 6 bases between. CDR3 size: 13 residues. Germline assignment: CDR1 SGHRS and CDR2 YFSETQ. The rearrangement links TRBV5-1 to TRBJ2-2, with a weak D call TRBD1 (6 bases). The clonotype originates from a woman aged 25 to 39 in good health. The sequenced sample was naive CD4+ T cells sorted from blood. This sample's subset: CD45RA+ positively selected. The CDR3 nucleotides are TGCGCCAGCAGCTCAGGGGACACCGGGGAGCTGTTTTTT. Translation: CASSSGDTGELFF.